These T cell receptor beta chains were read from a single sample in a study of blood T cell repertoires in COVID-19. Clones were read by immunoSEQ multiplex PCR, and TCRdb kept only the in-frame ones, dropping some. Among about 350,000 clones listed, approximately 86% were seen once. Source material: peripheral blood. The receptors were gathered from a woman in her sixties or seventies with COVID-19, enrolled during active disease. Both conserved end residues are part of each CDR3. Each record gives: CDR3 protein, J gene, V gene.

cdr3_aa: CASSLGRDRTYGYTF
j_call: TRBJ1-2
v_call: TRBV7-2

cdr3_aa: CASWTGQGTYEQYF
j_call: TRBJ2-7
v_call: TRBV6-5

cdr3_aa: CASSQDRSGGYTF
j_call: TRBJ1-2
v_call: TRBV4-2

cdr3_aa: CASSLNLGGRGYTF
j_call: TRBJ1-2
v_call: TRBV5-5

cdr3_aa: CASSIGGGQYEKLFF
j_call: TRBJ1-4
v_call: TRBV19

cdr3_aa: CASSFIGGETQYF
j_call: TRBJ2-5
v_call: TRBV7-3

cdr3_aa: CASSFDRVTEAFF
j_call: TRBJ1-1
v_call: TRBV7-2

cdr3_aa: CASSSFGGVGEKLFF
j_call: TRBJ1-4
v_call: TRBV5-1

cdr3_aa: CASSQGLGPNLNGYTF
j_call: TRBJ1-2
v_call: TRBV4-2

cdr3_aa: CASSLRSARLYEAQHF
j_call: TRBJ1-5
v_call: TRBV28

cdr3_aa: CASSLGGGGYEQYF
j_call: TRBJ2-7
v_call: TRBV11-3

cdr3_aa: CASSLDSTNYGYTF
j_call: TRBJ1-2
v_call: TRBV5-4

cdr3_aa: CATSSSLAQGMSKSYNEQFF
j_call: TRBJ2-1
v_call: TRBV15

cdr3_aa: CASSQAVPRNLETQYF
j_call: TRBJ2-5
v_call: TRBV4-2

cdr3_aa: CASRQGEDEKLFF
j_call: TRBJ1-4
v_call: TRBV6-5

cdr3_aa: CASSQLAGRQTQYF
j_call: TRBJ2-5
v_call: TRBV3-1/TRBV3-2

cdr3_aa: CASSSQVLNTEAFF
j_call: TRBJ1-1
v_call: TRBV19

cdr3_aa: CASSPTGLWGYTF
j_call: TRBJ1-2
v_call: TRBV18

cdr3_aa: CASSLWAGDTQYF
j_call: TRBJ2-3
v_call: TRBV9

cdr3_aa: CASSSRGRTDTQYF
j_call: TRBJ2-3
v_call: TRBV5-4

cdr3_aa: CASSLGRGGRPQHF
j_call: TRBJ1-5
v_call: TRBV27

cdr3_aa: CASILPQLADQETQYF
j_call: TRBJ2-5
v_call: TRBV7-9

cdr3_aa: CASSIGTGSYYEQYF
j_call: TRBJ2-7
v_call: TRBV7-7

cdr3_aa: CSGYWRSTDTQYF
j_call: TRBJ2-3
v_call: TRBV29-1

cdr3_aa: CASRLAGGPGNEQFF
j_call: TRBJ2-1
v_call: TRBV5-1

cdr3_aa: CASSTGQGYEQYF
j_call: TRBJ2-7
v_call: TRBV19

cdr3_aa: CASSQPPGQGPSKVFF
j_call: TRBJ1-4
v_call: TRBV4-1

cdr3_aa: CAWSDGGGGNYEQYF
j_call: TRBJ2-7
v_call: TRBV30

cdr3_aa: CASSLLMTTKHTEAFF
j_call: TRBJ1-1
v_call: TRBV5-4

cdr3_aa: CASSEFNREGQFF
j_call: TRBJ2-1
v_call: TRBV25-1

cdr3_aa: CASSLKGGTSGGGFYEQYF
j_call: TRBJ2-7
v_call: TRBV7-9

cdr3_aa: CASSPRGYTEAFF
j_call: TRBJ1-1
v_call: TRBV3-1/TRBV3-2

cdr3_aa: CASSQLLAGGDNEQFF
j_call: TRBJ2-1
v_call: TRBV4-3

cdr3_aa: CASSRGLQVAEQYF
j_call: TRBJ2-7
v_call: TRBV7-2

cdr3_aa: CASSLRQPGELFF
j_call: TRBJ2-2
v_call: TRBV5-1

cdr3_aa: CASKADRSNTEAFF
j_call: TRBJ1-1
v_call: TRBV9

cdr3_aa: CASSHGLVGGEQYF
j_call: TRBJ2-7
v_call: TRBV11-2

cdr3_aa: CASSQDLASGQETQYF
j_call: TRBJ2-5
v_call: TRBV4-3

cdr3_aa: CASSQGWASGGLSTDTQYF
j_call: TRBJ2-3
v_call: TRBV4-1

cdr3_aa: CASSLVPGQGTYEQYF
j_call: TRBJ2-7
v_call: TRBV4-1

cdr3_aa: CASSYSDRPNYGYTF
j_call: TRBJ1-2
v_call: TRBV6-5

cdr3_aa: CASSYDQTGTGELFF
j_call: TRBJ2-2
v_call: TRBV6-5

cdr3_aa: CAIQLSGGEYNEQFF
j_call: TRBJ2-1
v_call: TRBV10-3

cdr3_aa: CASSLYTRVYNSPLHF
j_call: TRBJ1-6
v_call: TRBV11-2

cdr3_aa: CASSRGARGGLNQPQHF
j_call: TRBJ1-5
v_call: TRBV3-1/TRBV3-2